The clone carrying this T cell receptor (beta chain) occurred once. Its antigen is unidentified. Per germline, CDR1 MNHEY and CDR2 SVGAGI. The ends were cut back, 4 bases at V and 5 bases at J, with 6 bases in the middle. This CDR3 has 12 residues. Clones were sequenced by immunoSEQ multiplex PCR, and TCRdb holds only the in-frame ones, with some missing. The sample has over 40,000 clones; around four fifths are singletons. The sample belongs to a study of OX40 agonist ivuxolimab in advanced cancers. Study details: As their treatment, patients were administered ivuxolimab, an agonistic anti-OX40 (CD134) antibody.

Whole-study findings and limits: Undetermined was the antigen specificity of the expanded peripheral T cells.

The chain employs TRBV6-5 and TRBJ1-5; D unclear. The sequencing here drew on CD4+ or CD8+ T cells sorted from blood, taken in a trial of the OX40 agonist ivuxolimab. The receptor comes from an adult with an advanced solid tumor such as melanoma, head and neck, liver or kidney cancer. DNA for the CDR3: TGTGCCAGCAGTTCCGGGGATCAGCCCCAGCATTTT. It is translated as CASSSGDQPQHF.